This record concerns one T cell receptor beta chain sequence. The data belong to a study of cytomegalovirus exposure and HLA in healthy donors. Some clones are missing from TCRdb's copy, which holds only in-frame ones; the method was immunoSEQ multiplex PCR. In the table there are 70,000 to 80,000 clones, approximately 95% of which are singletons. The germline gives CDR1 SGHRS, CDR2 YFSETQ. The CDR3 covers 17 residues. Losses at the gene ends were 0 bases for V and 4 bases for J; bases not matched to a gene: 4. Sequencing was done on a sample of PBMCs. This chain links TRBV5-1 with TRBJ2-5, with 15 nucleotides matching TRBD2. This clonotype was sampled from a woman between 18 and 29 years old in good health and CMV-seronegative. The CDR3: CASSLGGLAGGSETQYF. The CDR3 DNA reads as TGCGCCAGCAGCTTGGGGGGACTAGCGGGAGGTTCAGAGACCCAGTACTTC.